Below are 17 T cell receptor beta chains sequenced from a single sample in a study of cytomegalovirus exposure and HLA in healthy donors. The repertoire was sequenced with immunoSEQ multiplex PCR; TCRdb's copy has only in-frame clones and lacks some. The sample lists roughly 150,000 clones, roughly nine tenths occurring once. Sequencing input: PBMCs. The receptor source for this set is a man younger than 35 in good health and CMV-seronegative.

V usage is TRBV27 and J usage is TRBJ1-1, with TRBD1 matching 7 bases. The ends lost 5 bases at V and 3 bases at J; junction bases unmatched: 3. The V gene's germline CDR1 is MNHEY and CDR2 SMNVEV (reference sequence). The CDR3 runs to 13 residues. The CDR3 sequence: CASSGTGDTEAFF. DNA for the CDR3: TGTGCCAGCAGTGGCACAGGGGACACTGAAGCTTTCTTT.

The V and J genes are TRBV7-2 and TRBJ2-1; 13 positions match TRBD2. The CDR3 totals 13 residues. The V gene end was trimmed by 5 bases and the J gene end by 12 bases; junction bases not matched to a gene: 4. CDR1 and CDR2 from the germline V gene are SGHTA and FQGNSA. The CDR3 is CASSTSGRALQFF. CDR3 coding DNA: TGTGCCAGCAGCACTAGCGGGAGGGCCTTGCAGTTCTTC.

This clone was detected a few times. This rearrangement joins TRBV2 to TRBJ2-6; tentative D call: TRBD2 (6 bases). Per germline, CDR1 SNHLY and CDR2 FYNNEI. V lost 7 bases, J lost 4 bases, and 20 bases lay in between. The CDR3 sequence is 17 residues long. CDR3 sequence (DNA): TGTGCCAGCAATGGGGGGTCATTCGTCGACGGGGCCAACGTCCTGACTTTC. Residues: CASNGGSFVDGANVLTF.

The chain uses TRBV7-8 and TRBJ2-7, with D perhaps matching TRBD1 (5 bases). This CDR3 has 15 residues. Looked up from germline, CDR1 is SGHVS and CDR2 is FQNEAQ. Trimming cost V 1 base and J 2 bases, with 12 bases left between them. The CDR3 DNA reads as TGTGCCAGCAGCTTAGGACAGACTTACACCTACGAGCAGTACGTC. Its protein is CASSLGQTYTYEQYV.

V is TRBV2 and J is TRBJ2-7, with unresolved D. From germline, CDR1 is SNHLY and CDR2 FYNNEI. There are 11 residues in the CDR3. V was pared by 3 bases and J by 4 bases, with 4 bases between. The CDR3 loop reads CASSDRYEQYV. The CDR3 region has the DNA TGTGCCAGCAGTGACAGGTACGAGCAGTACGTC.

The chain carries TRBV7-2 and TRBJ1-1; D is possibly TRBD1 (5 bases). V lost 0 bases, J lost 7 bases, and 15 bases lay in between. Germline CDR1 and CDR2: SGHTA and FQGNSA. The CDR3 runs 15 residues. CDR3 in DNA: TGTGCCAGCAGCTTAGCCCCAGGGCAGGGTTTTGAAGCTTTCTTT. This gives the protein CASSLAPGQGFEAFF.

The CDR3 coding sequence is TGTGCCACCAGCAGAGATAGCCGTTCAGCTGAGCAGTTCTTC. Translated: CATSRDSRSAEQFF. The chain joins TRBV15 to TRBJ2-1; D not resolved. CDR3 length equals 14 residues. The germline V and J ends were trimmed by 0 bases and 9 bases, with 12 bases remaining between them. Germline CDR1 LNHNV, CDR2 YYDKDF (reference sequence).

This sequence joins TRBV6-5 and TRBJ2-7, with a tentative D call TRBD1 (6 bases). CDR1 and CDR2 (germline): MNHEY, SVGAGI. The length of the CDR3 is 13 residues. V was trimmed by 6 bases and J by 0 bases, leaving 9 bases between them. For the CDR3, the DNA is TGTGCCAGCAGCACAGGGCCCTCCTACGAGCAGTACTTC. It encodes CASSTGPSYEQYF.

This rearrangement joins TRBV5-6 to TRBJ2-5; D possibly corresponds to TRBD2 (5 bases). The V gene lost 3 bases and the J gene lost 3 bases, with 18 bases spanning the gap. The CDR3 is 16 amino acids. Per germline, CDR1 SGHDT and CDR2 YYEEEE. The CDR3 region has the DNA TGTGCCAGCAGCTCGACCGTCCTCTGGGAGAAAGAGACCCAGTACTTC. This translates into CASSSTVLWEKETQYF.

The chain carries TRBV29-1 and TRBJ2-5; 10 bases match TRBD1. This CDR3 contains 16 residues. Per germline, CDR1 SQVTM and CDR2 ANQGSEA. V lost 6 bases and J lost 6; bases outside the gene matches: 16. The CDR3 reads CSVGGTGEKGVKTQYF. The DNA for the CDR3 is TGCAGCGTGGGCGGGACAGGGGAAAAAGGGGTAAAGACCCAGTACTTC.

The gene calls are TRBV10-1 and TRBJ2-3; a possible D gene is TRBD1 (5 bases). The V and J ends lost 6 bases and 2 bases respectively, with 15 bases between them. The V gene's germline CDR1 is WNHNN and CDR2 SYGVQD (reference sequence). There are 15 residues in the CDR3. Written as DNA, the CDR3 is TGCGCCAGCAGCCAGGGCTCCGCGGACACAGATACGCAGTATTTT. This encodes CASSQGSADTDTQYF.

This sequence joins TRBV5-1 and TRBJ2-3; D might be TRBD2 (6 bases). The ends were cut back, 4 bases at V and 10 bases at J, with 13 bases in the middle. The CDR3 consists of 12 residues. From germline, CDR1 is SGHRS and CDR2 YFSETQ. CDR3 loop: CASSPPGGAQYF. CDR3 nucleotides: TGCGCCAGCAGCCCTCCCGGGGGTGCGCAGTATTTT. The variable domain in full, completed from reference TRBV5-1 and TRBJ2-3, reads KAGVTQTPRYLIKTRGQQVTLSCSPISGHRSVSWYQQTPGQGLQFLFEYFSETQRNKGNFPGRFSGRQFSNSRSEMNVSTLELGDSALYLCASSPPGGAQYFGPGTRLTVL.

The chain recombines TRBV5-1 with TRBJ2-3, with 7 bases matching TRBD2. The CDR3 totals 12 residues. V shed 0 bases and J 11 bases; nucleotides not matched to a gene: 3. Looked up from germline, CDR1 is SGHRS and CDR2 is YFSETQ. The CDR3 here is CASSLDQRGQYF. DNA of the CDR3: TGCGCCAGCAGCTTGGATCAGCGGGGGCAGTATTTT.

This clone was seen only a few times. The chain has TRBV10-3 and TRBJ1-2; maybe TRBD1 (5 bases). The V and J ends lost 7 bases and 4 bases respectively, with 7 bases between them. This CDR3 is 11 amino acids long. Germline CDR1 and CDR2: ENHRY and SYGVKD. DNA of the CDR3: TGTGCCATCACGGACACCTATGGCTACACCTTC. Translating it yields CAITDTYGYTF.

The chain combines TRBV5-8 with TRBJ1-3; D may be TRBD1 (5 bases). V was cut by 4 bases and J by 16 bases, with 24 bases left in between. CDR1 is SGHTS, CDR2 YDEGEE, per germline. This CDR3 has 14 amino acids. CDR3 DNA sequence: TGTGCCAGCAGCCCCGGTACAGGAATCTCAAGAGGTTATTTT. Translated: CASSPGTGISRGYF.

This clone has a handful of counts. The V call is TRBV9, the J call TRBJ1-6, with a tentative D call TRBD1 (6 bases). Deletions cut 5 bases from V and 0 bases from J, with 15 bases between. CDR1 and CDR2 (germline): SGDLS, YYNGEE. CDR3 length equals 17 residues. The CDR3 loop reads CASSAYDRSSYNSPLHF. CDR3 nucleotide sequence: TGTGCCAGCAGTGCATATGACAGGAGCTCCTATAATTCACCCCTCCACTTT. The full variable domain, its missing parts supplied by reference TRBV9 and TRBJ1-6, is DSGVTQTPKHLITATGQRVTLRCSPRSGDLSVYWYQQSLDQGLQFLIQYYNGEERAKGNILERFSAQQFPDLHSELNLSSLELGDSALYFCASSAYDRSSYNSPLHFGNGTRLTVT.

The CDR3 is CASREEKSYNEQFF. In DNA, the CDR3 is TGTGCCAGCAGGGAGGAAAAGTCCTACAATGAGCAGTTCTTC. This chain joins TRBV2 and TRBJ2-1; a weak D match, TRBD2 (5 bases). Trimming left V 6 bases short and J 1 base short, with 10 bases between. The CDR3 runs to 14 residues. From germline, CDR1 is SNHLY and CDR2 FYNNEI.